The T cell receptor beta chain described here comes from a study of spatial heterogeneity in lung cancer. The ends lost 5 bases at V and 6 bases at J; junction bases unmatched: 5. This CDR3 has 15 residues. This clonotype occurred a few times. TCRdb re-derived calls from the 5' RACE reads in MiXCR, one entry per CDR3 protein. The table records some 15,000 distinct CDR3 sequences, 10% to 12% of them present only once. Time point: sample taken at primary tumor resection. Tumor, nontumor lung or frozen PBMC supplied whole RNA that was sequenced unsorted. Sequenced material: PBMCs, taken at surgery. The rearrangement joins TRBV12-3 or TRBV12-4 to TRBJ1-4, with TRBD1 matching over 11 bases. This sequence was found in a female donor with early-stage non-small cell lung cancer. The CDR3 DNA reads TGTGCCAGCAGTGCTTGGACAGGGGGCGATGAAAAACTGTTTTTT. This encodes CASSAWTGGDEKLFF.